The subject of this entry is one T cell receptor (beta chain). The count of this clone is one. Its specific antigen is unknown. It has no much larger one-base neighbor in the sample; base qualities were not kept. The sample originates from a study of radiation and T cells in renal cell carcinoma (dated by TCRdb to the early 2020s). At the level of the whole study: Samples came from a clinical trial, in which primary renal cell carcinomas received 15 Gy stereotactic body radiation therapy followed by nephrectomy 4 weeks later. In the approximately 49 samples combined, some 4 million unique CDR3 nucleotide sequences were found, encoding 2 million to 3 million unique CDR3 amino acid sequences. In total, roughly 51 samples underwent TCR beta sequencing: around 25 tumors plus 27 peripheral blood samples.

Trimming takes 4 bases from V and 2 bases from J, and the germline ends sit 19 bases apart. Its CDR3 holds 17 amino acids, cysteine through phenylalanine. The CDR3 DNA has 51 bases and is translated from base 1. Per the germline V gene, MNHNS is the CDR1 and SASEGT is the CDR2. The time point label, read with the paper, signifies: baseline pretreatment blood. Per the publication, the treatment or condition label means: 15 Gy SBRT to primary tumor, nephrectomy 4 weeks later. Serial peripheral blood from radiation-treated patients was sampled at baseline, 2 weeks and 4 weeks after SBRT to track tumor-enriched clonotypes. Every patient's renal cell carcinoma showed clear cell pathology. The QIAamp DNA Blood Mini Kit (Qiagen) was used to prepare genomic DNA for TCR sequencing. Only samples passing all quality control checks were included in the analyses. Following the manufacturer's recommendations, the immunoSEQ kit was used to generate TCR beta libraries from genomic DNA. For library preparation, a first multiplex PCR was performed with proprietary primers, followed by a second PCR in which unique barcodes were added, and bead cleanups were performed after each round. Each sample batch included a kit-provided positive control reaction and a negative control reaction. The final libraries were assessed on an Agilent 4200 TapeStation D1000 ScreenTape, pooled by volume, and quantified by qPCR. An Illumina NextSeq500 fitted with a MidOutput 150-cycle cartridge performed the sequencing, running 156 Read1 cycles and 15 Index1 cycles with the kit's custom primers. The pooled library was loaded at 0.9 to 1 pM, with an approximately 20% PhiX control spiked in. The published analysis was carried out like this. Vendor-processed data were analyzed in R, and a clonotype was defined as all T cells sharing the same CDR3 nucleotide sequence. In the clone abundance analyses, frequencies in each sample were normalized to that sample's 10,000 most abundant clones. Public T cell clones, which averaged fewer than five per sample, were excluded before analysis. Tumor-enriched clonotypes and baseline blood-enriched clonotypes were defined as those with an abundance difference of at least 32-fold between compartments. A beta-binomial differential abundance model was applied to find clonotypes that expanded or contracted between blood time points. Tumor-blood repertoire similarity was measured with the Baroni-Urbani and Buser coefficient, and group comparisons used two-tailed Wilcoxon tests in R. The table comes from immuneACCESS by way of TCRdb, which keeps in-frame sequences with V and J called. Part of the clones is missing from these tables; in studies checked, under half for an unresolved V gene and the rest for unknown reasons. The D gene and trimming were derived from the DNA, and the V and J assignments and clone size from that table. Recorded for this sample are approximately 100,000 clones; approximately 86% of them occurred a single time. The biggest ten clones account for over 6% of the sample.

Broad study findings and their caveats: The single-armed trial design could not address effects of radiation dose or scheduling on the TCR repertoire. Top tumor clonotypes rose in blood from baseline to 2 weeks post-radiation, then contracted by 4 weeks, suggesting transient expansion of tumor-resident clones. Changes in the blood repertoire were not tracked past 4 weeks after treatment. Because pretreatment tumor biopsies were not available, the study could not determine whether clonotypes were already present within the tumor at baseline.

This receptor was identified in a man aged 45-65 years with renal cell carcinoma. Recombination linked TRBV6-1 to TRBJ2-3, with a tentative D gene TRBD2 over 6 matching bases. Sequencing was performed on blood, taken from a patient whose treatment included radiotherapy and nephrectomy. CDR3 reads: CASSGTLDYTNTDTQYF. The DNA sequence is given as TGTGCCAGCAGTGGAACTTTGGACTACACGAACACAGATACGCAGTATTTT.